This T cell receptor (beta chain) was identified during a study of PD-L1 blockade in urothelial cancer. Turning to the study itself: About 85% of the 29 patients were males with bladder-origin urothelial cancer. Blood samples contained a median around 140,000 T cells.

Time point specified: peripheral blood 6 weeks after treatment start. All patients handed over anywhere from 1 to 8 samples, pretreatment and on-treatment. Measured with immunoSEQ multiplex PCR; TCRdb has only the in-frame clones, and not every one. The sample holds about 120,000 clones, roughly 89% seen once. The CDR3 is made up of 17 amino acids. Per germline, CDR1 LNHNV and CDR2 YYDKDF (reference sequence). The germline V and J ends were trimmed by 10 bases and 0 bases, with 22 bases remaining between them. The V call is TRBV15, the J call TRBJ2-4; perhaps TRBD2 as D (5 bases). The sample in question was PBMCs, obtained around atezolizumab (anti-PD-L1) treatment. This receptor was identified in a man aged 60 to 75 with urothelial cancer. The CDR3 bases are TGTGCCAACGGACTCACCCTTTCCCCTCTAGCCAAAAACATTCAGTACTTC. Translated: CANGLTLSPLAKNIQYF.